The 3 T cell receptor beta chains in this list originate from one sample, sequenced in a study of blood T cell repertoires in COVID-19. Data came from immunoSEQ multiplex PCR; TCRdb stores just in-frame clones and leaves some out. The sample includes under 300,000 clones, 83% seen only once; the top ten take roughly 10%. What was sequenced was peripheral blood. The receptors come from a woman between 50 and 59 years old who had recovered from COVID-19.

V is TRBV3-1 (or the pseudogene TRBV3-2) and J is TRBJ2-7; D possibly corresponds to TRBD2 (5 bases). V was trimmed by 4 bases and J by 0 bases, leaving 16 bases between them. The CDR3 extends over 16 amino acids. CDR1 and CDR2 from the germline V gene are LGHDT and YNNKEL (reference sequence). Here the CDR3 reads CASSRLLGGTSYEQYF. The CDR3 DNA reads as TGTGCCAGCAGCCGCCTACTAGGCGGTACCTCCTACGAGCAGTACTTC.

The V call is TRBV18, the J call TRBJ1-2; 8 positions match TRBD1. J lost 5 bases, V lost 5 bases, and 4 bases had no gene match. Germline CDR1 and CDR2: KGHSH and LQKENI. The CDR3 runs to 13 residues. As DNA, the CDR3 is TGTGCCAGCTCATCGGACAGGGAGTATGGCTACACCTTC. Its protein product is CASSSDREYGYTF.

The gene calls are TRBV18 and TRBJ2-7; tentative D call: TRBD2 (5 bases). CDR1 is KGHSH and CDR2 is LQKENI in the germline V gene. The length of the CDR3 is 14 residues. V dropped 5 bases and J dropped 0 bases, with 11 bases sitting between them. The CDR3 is CASSVSGSSYEQYF. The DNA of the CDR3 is TGTGCCAGCTCAGTGTCGGGATCCTCCTACGAGCAGTACTTC.